Here is one TCR beta chain with its context. V was pared by 6 bases and J by 4 bases, with 8 bases of the junction left unmatched. This CDR3 has 14 residues. Per germline, CDR1 SEHNR and CDR2 FQNEAQ (reference sequence). These data originate in a study of blood T cell repertoires in COVID-19. The protocol was immunoSEQ multiplex PCR, while the TCRdb copy is restricted to in-frame clones and leaves out a portion. Among about 210,000 clones listed, 80% to 90% were seen once. The TCR was taken from a man in his late teens or twenties with acute COVID-19. This sequence joins TRBV7-9 and TRBJ2-7; 8 nucleotides match TRBD1. The sequencing sample was made of PBMCs or T cells enriched from blood (not recorded which). CDR3: CASSPPGGGYEQYF. The CDR3 DNA follows: TGTGCCAGCAGTCCACCAGGGGGCGGGTACGAGCAGTACTTC.